These 25 T cell receptor beta chains were sequenced from one sample in a study of blood T cells in healthy people across ages. A J-beta primer mix and a sample-barcoded 5' primer were used in a second PCR of about 7 to 12 cycles. A single record per CDR3 protein comes from TCRdb applying MiXCR to the 5' RACE reads. The sample holds 450,000 to 700,000 distinct CDR3 sequences; about 25% are singletons and the top ten take less than 20%. Sequenced: blood. The origin of the receptors is a woman between 65 and 79 years old in good health.

The rearrangement links TRBV29-1 to TRBJ2-3, with a weak D call TRBD2 (5 bases). V lost 3 bases to trimming and J lost 0 bases, with 10 bases between them. This CDR3 is 14 amino acids long. Germline V CDR1 and CDR2: SQVTM, ANQGSEA. The CDR3 DNA follows: TGCAGCGTTGATGCCGGACTTAGCACAGATACGCAGTATTTT. This gives the protein CSVDAGLSTDTQYF.

V usage is TRBV20-1 and J usage is TRBJ2-2; D is uncertain. CDR3 length equals 15 residues. Germline assignment: CDR1 DFQATT and CDR2 SNEGSKA (reference sequence). Trimming took off 3 bases at V and 0 bases at J, with 11 bases between the two ends. For the CDR3, the DNA is TGCAGTGCTAGTCGGATGAGGACGAACACCGGGGAGCTGTTTTTT. Residues: CSASRMRTNTGELFF.

This clonotype came up a few times. One end of the junction does not line up with germline, which may come from a read error. The rearrangement uses TRBV7-6 and TRBJ1-4; D may be TRBD1 (6 bases). The CDR3 contains 14 residues. From germline, CDR1 is SGHVS and CDR2 FNYEAQ. The CDR3 DNA reads as TGTGCCAACAGCTTTGGTACAGGGAATAAAAAACTGTTTTTT. This encodes CANSFGTGNKKLFF.

This rearrangement joins TRBV2 to TRBJ2-5; possibly TRBD1 or TRBD2 for D (5 bases each). Judging by the DNA end, TRBJ2-7 fits better; the J call may be wrong. CDR3 length equals 14 residues. CDR1 is SNHLY, CDR2 FYNNEI, per germline. CDR3 coding DNA: TGTGCCAGCAGTTCCGGGACCGTGCGTCCCGAGCAGTACTTC. Translated, it gives CASSSGTVRPEQYF.

For the CDR3, the DNA is TGTGCCAGCAGCGTCAGTAGCGGGAGCACAGATACGCAGTATTTT. As protein: CASSVSSGSTDTQYF. The chain is built from TRBV6-1 and TRBJ2-3; TRBD2 matches at 7 bases. Germline V gives CDR1 MNHNS, CDR2 SASEGT. The CDR3 is made up of 15 amino acids. The trim removed 6 bases at V and 0 bases at J, leaving 6 bases unmatched.

V gene TRBV5-1 combines with J gene TRBJ1-2; 12 bases agree with TRBD1. After removal of 5 bases from V and 8 bases from J, the junction contained 13 bases not matched to a gene. The CDR3 covers 16 residues. Germline V lookup: CDR1 SGHRS, CDR2 YFSETQ. The chain's CDR3 is CASRRSGTGGDGGYTF. The CDR3 DNA is TGCGCCAGCAGACGATCTGGGACAGGGGGCGATGGAGGCTACACCTTC.

This clonotype was found many times. This sequence joins TRBV29-1 and TRBJ2-7; 9 bases match TRBD1. The CDR3 runs to 13 residues. Germline V gene sequence: CDR1 SQVTM, CDR2 ANQGSEA. The V segment lost 3 bases and the J segment 7 bases; nucleotides outside the gene matches: 7. The CDR3 is CSVEGQGASEQYF. CDR3 sequence (DNA): TGCAGCGTTGAGGGACAGGGAGCGTCAGAGCAGTACTTC.

The chain is built from TRBV29-1 and TRBJ2-3; 8 bases are shared with TRBD2. The CDR3 runs 15 residues. The V segment lost 7 bases and the J segment 2 bases; nucleotides outside the gene matches: 11. Germline lookup yields CDR1 SQVTM and CDR2 ANQGSEA. CDR3 residues: CSAQRPGLDTDTQYF. CDR3 DNA: TGCAGCGCCCAAAGGCCGGGACTAGACACAGATACGCAGTATTTT.

This clonotype has more than one count but fewer than ten. The chain couples TRBV18 to TRBJ1-6; unclear D gene. The CDR3 sequence is 13 residues long. Trimming cost V 3 bases and J 4 bases, with 4 bases left between them. Germline V gene data show CDR1 as KGHSH and CDR2 as LQKENI. The CDR3 spells CASSPDYNSPLHF. CDR3 in DNA: TGTGCCAGCTCACCCGATTATAATTCACCCCTCCACTTT.

The table lists this clonotype with a few counts. The chain is built from TRBV18 and TRBJ1-4; no definite D call. The V end lost 1 base, the J end lost 6 bases, and 12 bases lay between the germline ends. Germline lookup yields CDR1 KGHSH and CDR2 LQKENI. The CDR3 loop spans 15 amino acids. The CDR3 DNA sequence: TGTGCCAGCTCACCACAGGGAGGATCGGATGAAAAACTGTTTTTT. It specifies CASSPQGGSDEKLFF.

The V call is TRBV20-1, the J call TRBJ2-5; 10 nucleotides match TRBD2. This CDR3 has 15 residues. Trimming cost V 5 bases and J 2 bases; bases outside gene matches: 8. In germline, CDR1 is DFQATT, CDR2 SNEGSKA (reference sequence). CDR3 in DNA: TGCAGTGCTCAAGGACTAGCGGAAATACAAGAGACCCAGTACTTC. It codes for CSAQGLAEIQETQYF.

The J gene is TRBJ2-3, the V gene TRBV5-1, with TRBD1 matching 7 bases. The germline CDR1 and CDR2 sequences are SGHRS and YFSETQ. Trimming cost V 7 bases and J 2 bases; bases outside gene matches: 7. The CDR3 sequence is 14 residues long. CDR3 nucleotides: TGCGCCAGCCGACAGGGATCTGCCACAGATACGCAGTATTTT. Translating gives CASRQGSATDTQYF. Combining the CDR3 with reference TRBV5-1 and TRBJ2-3 gives the whole variable domain KAGVTQTPRYLIKTRGQQVTLSCSPISGHRSVSWYQQTPGQGLQFLFEYFSETQRNKGNFPGRFSGRQFSNSRSEMNVSTLELGDSALYLCASRQGSATDTQYFGPGTRLTVL.

The chain uses TRBV5-1 and TRBJ2-5; 7 bases line up with TRBD2. This CDR3 spans 14 amino acids. From germline, CDR1 is SGHRS and CDR2 YFSETQ. The J segment lost 5 bases and the V segment lost 0 bases, leaving 4 bases of the junction unmatched. The DNA for the CDR3 is TGCGCCAGCAGCTTGGGACTAGCTCGGGAGACCCAGTACTTC. Its protein is CASSLGLARETQYF.

The rearrangement joins TRBV7-6 to TRBJ2-3; 7 nucleotides align to TRBD2. This CDR3 spans 16 amino acids. Germline assignment: CDR1 SGHVS and CDR2 FNYEAQ. The V segment lost 0 bases and the J segment 2 bases; nucleotides outside the gene matches: 5. The CDR3 DNA sequence: TGTGCCAGCAGCTTAGCGGGAGGGGTTAACACAGATACGCAGTATTTT. Amino acids: CASSLAGGVNTDTQYF. The entire variable domain, with the rest obtained from reference TRBV7-6 and TRBJ2-3, is as follows: GAGVSQSPRYKVTKRGQDVALRCDPISGHVSLYWYRQALGQGPEFLTYFNYEAQQDKSGLPNDRFSAERPEGSISTLTIQRTEQRDSAMYRCASSLAGGVNTDTQYFGPGTRLTVL.

The CDR3 spells CASSLRGQGAGYTF. CDR3 DNA: TGCGCCAGCAGCTTAAGGGGACAGGGGGCAGGCTACACCTTC. This sequence joins TRBV5-1 and TRBJ1-2; 12 positions match TRBD1. The V gene's germline CDR1 is SGHRS and CDR2 YFSETQ. The V and J ends lost 2 bases and 8 bases, in that order; junction bases with no gene match: 4. The CDR3 consists of 14 residues.

The chain joins TRBV7-3 to TRBJ2-1; 12 nucleotides line up with TRBD2. V trimming: 5 bases; J trimming: 7 bases; junction bases outside the gene matches: 9. Germline V gene lookup returns CDR1 SGHTA and CDR2 FQGTGA. CDR3 length equals 16 residues. The CDR3 here is CASSATSGGSLNEQFF. DNA of the CDR3: TGTGCCAGCAGCGCAACTAGCGGGGGGTCCCTGAATGAGCAGTTCTTC.

CDR3 sequence: CASSLSRSQNEQFF. The CDR3 DNA reads as TGTGCCAGCAGCCTTAGCAGGAGTCAAAATGAGCAGTTCTTC. The rearrangement uses TRBV7-9 and TRBJ2-5; the D is unclear. The end of the DNA is better explained by TRBJ2-1, so the J call may be wrong. This CDR3 has 14 amino acids. Germline V CDR1 and CDR2: SEHNR, FQNEAQ (reference sequence).

This clonotype has more than one count but fewer than ten. The chain is built from TRBV24-1 and TRBJ1-1, with 7 positions matching TRBD1. The CDR3 contains 15 residues. V was pared by 3 bases and J by 3 bases, with 6 bases of the junction left unmatched. Germline V gene sequence: CDR1 KGHDR, CDR2 SFDVKD. In DNA form, the CDR3 reads TGTGCCACCAGTGATGGTCAGGGGGTTTACACTGAAGCTTTCTTT. Translation gives CATSDGQGVYTEAFF.

The rearrangement joins TRBV6-2 or TRBV6-3 to TRBJ2-1; 8 bases match TRBD1. V gave up 3 bases and J gave up 15 bases; unmatched junction bases: 4. CDR1 is MNHEY and CDR2 is SVGEGT in the germline V gene. The length of the CDR3 is 11 residues. The CDR3 protein is CASSYQGAPFF. The CDR3, as DNA: TGTGCCAGCAGTTATCAGGGGGCGCCGTTCTTC.

This clonotype has just a few counts. The chain's CDR3 is CSARDPGATSYGYTF. CDR3 bases: TGCAGTGCTAGAGATCCAGGGGCAACTAGCTATGGCTACACCTTC. J is TRBJ1-2 and V is TRBV20-1; a weak D match, TRBD1 (6 bases). Trimming shortened V by 0 bases and J by 4 bases, and 15 bases separated the two germline ends. Germline V gives CDR1 DFQATT, CDR2 SNEGSKA (reference sequence). The CDR3 sequence is 15 residues long.

A few counts support this clonotype. The chain recombines TRBV13 with TRBJ2-1, with no clear D. Germline CDR1 reads PRHDT; CDR2 reads FYEKMQ (reference sequence). V was pared by 0 bases and J by 2 bases, with 11 bases between. This CDR3 spans 16 amino acids. In DNA, the CDR3 is TGTGCCAGCAGCTTAGGCCGGAGAAAACCCTACAATGAGCAGTTCTTC. Its protein product is CASSLGRRKPYNEQFF.

This clonotype was seen a few times. The J gene is TRBJ2-2, the V gene TRBV11-3; D not certain. Germline loops: CDR1 SGHNT, CDR2 YENEEA. This CDR3 region has 13 residues. Trimming took 3 bases from V and 5 from J, leaving 7 bases between them. In nucleotides, the CDR3 is TGTGCCAGCAGCTTTATAGGGACCGGGGAGCTGTTTTTT. This sequence encodes CASSFIGTGELFF.

This sequence joins TRBV5-6 and TRBJ2-6; D may be TRBD1 or TRBD2 (5 bases each). Germline-derived CDR1 and CDR2 are SGHDT and YYEEEE. The CDR3 is 17 amino acids. Trimming stripped 6 bases from V and 0 bases from J, with 16 bases between. The CDR3 region is CASNRRGALSGANVLTF. CDR3 nucleotide sequence: TGTGCCAGCAATCGGAGAGGGGCCCTCTCTGGGGCCAACGTCCTGACTTTC.

There are a few counts of this clonotype. The J gene is TRBJ1-1, the V gene TRBV6-1; TRBD1 matches at 7 bases. CDR1 and CDR2 (germline): MNHNS, SASEGT. The CDR3 spans 13 residues. Trimming at V came to 7 bases and at J to 5 bases, leaving 7 bases not matched to a gene. The CDR3 bases are TGTGCCAGCAAGACAGGGCGGGGGACTGAAGCTTTCTTT. It is translated as CASKTGRGTEAFF.

In its sample, this clonotype was seen a few times. The CDR3 region has the DNA TGTGCCAGCACCGCAACGGCTTATGGGGAGACCCAGTACTTC. This codes for CASTATAYGETQYF. The rearrangement joins TRBV11-2 to TRBJ2-5; D is unclear. This CDR3 is built from 14 residues. The germline V gene encodes CDR1 SGHAT and CDR2 FQNNGV. V was cut by 7 bases and J by 5 bases, with 17 bases left in between.